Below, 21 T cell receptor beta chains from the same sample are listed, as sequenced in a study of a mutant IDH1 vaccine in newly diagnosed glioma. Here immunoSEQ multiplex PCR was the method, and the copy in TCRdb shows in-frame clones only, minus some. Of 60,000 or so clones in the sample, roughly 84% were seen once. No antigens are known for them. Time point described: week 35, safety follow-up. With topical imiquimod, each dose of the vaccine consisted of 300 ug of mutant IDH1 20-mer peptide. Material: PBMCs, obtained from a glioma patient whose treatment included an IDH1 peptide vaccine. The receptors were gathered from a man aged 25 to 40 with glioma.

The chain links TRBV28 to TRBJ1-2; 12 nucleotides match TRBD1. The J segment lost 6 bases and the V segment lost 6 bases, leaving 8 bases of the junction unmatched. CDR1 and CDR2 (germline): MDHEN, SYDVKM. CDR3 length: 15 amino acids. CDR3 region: CASRRTGTGGNGYTF. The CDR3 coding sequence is TGTGCCAGCAGGCGAACCGGGACAGGGGGCAATGGCTACACCTTC.

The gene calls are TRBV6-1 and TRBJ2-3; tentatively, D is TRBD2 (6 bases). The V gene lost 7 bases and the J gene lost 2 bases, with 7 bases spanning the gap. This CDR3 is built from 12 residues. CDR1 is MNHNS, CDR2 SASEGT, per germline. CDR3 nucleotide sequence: TGTGCCAGCACTAGCGACACAGATACGCAGTATTTT. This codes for CASTSDTDTQYF.

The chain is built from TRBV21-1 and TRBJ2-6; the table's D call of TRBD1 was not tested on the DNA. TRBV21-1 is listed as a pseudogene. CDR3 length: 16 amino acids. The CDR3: CASRKGPGRGANVLTF. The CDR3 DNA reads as TGTGCCAGCCGTAAAGGGCCAGGGCGTGGGGCCAACGTCCTGACTTTC.

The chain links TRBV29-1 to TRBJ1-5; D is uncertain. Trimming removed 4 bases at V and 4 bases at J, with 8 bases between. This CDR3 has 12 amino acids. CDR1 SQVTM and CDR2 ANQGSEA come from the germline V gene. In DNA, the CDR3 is TGCAGCGTTGGGGCGGGGAATCAGCCCCAGCATTTT. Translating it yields CSVGAGNQPQHF.

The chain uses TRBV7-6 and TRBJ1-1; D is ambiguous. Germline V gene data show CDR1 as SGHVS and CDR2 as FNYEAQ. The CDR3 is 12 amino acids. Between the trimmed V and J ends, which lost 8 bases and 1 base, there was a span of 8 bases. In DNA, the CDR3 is TGTGCCAGCTCGGGAGGGAACACTGAAGCTTTCTTT. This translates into CASSGGNTEAFF. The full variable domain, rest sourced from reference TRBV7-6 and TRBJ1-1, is GAGVSQSPRYKVTKRGQDVALRCDPISGHVSLYWYRQALGQGPEFLTYFNYEAQQDKSGLPNDRFSAERPEGSISTLTIQRTEQRDSAMYRCASSGGNTEAFFGQGTRLTVV.

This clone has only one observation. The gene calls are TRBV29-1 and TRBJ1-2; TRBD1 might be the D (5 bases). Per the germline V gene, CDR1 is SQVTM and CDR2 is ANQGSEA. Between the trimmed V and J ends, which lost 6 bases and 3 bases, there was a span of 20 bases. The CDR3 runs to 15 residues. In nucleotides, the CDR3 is TGCAGCGTCGCCATCCCCAGGGTTCGCGACTATGGCTACACCTTC. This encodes CSVAIPRVRDYGYTF.

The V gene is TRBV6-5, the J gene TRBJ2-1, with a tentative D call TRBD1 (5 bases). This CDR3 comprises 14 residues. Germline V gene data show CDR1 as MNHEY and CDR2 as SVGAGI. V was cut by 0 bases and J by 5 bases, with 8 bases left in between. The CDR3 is CASSYSAGHNEQFF. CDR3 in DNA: TGTGCCAGCAGTTACTCTGCAGGGCACAATGAGCAGTTCTTC.

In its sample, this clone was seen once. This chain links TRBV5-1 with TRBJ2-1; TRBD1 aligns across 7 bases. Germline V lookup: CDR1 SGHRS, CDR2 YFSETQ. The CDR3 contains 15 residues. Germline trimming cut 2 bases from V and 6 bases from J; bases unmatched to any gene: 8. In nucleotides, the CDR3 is TGCGCCAGCAGCTTCCGGGACAGAGGGGGCAATGAGCAGTTCTTC. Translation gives CASSFRDRGGNEQFF.

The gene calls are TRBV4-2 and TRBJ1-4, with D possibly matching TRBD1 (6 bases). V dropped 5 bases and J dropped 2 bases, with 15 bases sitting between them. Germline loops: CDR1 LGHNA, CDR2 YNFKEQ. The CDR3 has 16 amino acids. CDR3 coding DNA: TGTGCCAGCAGCTCCCTAGGGGGGGGGACTAATGAAAAACTGTTTTTT. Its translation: CASSSLGGGTNEKLFF.

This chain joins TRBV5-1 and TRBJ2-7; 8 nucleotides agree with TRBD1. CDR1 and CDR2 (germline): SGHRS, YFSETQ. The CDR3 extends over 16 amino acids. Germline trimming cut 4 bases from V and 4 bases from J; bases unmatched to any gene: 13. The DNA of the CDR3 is TGCGCCAGCAGCAGGATTCCCGGGACAGGCCCTTACGAGCAGTACTTC. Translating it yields CASSRIPGTGPYEQYF.

The chain's CDR3 is CASSSTRGQKEFTDTQYF. In nucleotides, the CDR3 is TGTGCCAGCAGCTCCACCCGGGGGCAGAAGGAATTCACAGATACGCAGTATTTT. This chain uses TRBV7-9 with TRBJ2-3; D tentatively fits TRBD1 or TRBD2 (6 bases each). Trimming pared 4 bases from V and 2 bases from J, leaving 22 bases between. Germline values: CDR1 SEHNR, CDR2 FQNEAQ (reference sequence). The CDR3 covers 18 residues.

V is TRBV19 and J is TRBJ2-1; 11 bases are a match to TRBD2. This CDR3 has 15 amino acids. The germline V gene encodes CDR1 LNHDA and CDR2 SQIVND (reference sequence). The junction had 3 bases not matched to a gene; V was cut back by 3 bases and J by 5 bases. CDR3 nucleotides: TGTGCCAGTAGTATCATAGCGGGGGGGAACAATGAGCAGTTCTTC. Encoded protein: CASSIIAGGNNEQFF.

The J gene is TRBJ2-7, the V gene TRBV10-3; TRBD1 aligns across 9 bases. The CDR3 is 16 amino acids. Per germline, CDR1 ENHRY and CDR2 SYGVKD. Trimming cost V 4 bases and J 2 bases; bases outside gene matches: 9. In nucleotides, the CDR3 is TGTGCCATCAGTGGGGATATCCGGGACAGGGCCTACGAGCAGTACTTC. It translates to CAISGDIRDRAYEQYF.

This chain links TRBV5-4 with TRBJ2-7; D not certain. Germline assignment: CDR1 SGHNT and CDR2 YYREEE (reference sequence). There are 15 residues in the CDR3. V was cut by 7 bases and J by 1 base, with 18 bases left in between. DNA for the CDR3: TGTGCCAGCCGCCATAGTTCCAACCCTTCCTACGAGCAGTACTTC. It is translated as CASRHSSNPSYEQYF.

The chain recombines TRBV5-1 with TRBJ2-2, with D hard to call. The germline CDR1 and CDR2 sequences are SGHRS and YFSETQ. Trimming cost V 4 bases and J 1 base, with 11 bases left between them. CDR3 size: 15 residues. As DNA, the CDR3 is TGCGCCAGCAGCCCGACGAACGGGAACACCGGGGAGCTGTTTTTT. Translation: CASSPTNGNTGELFF.

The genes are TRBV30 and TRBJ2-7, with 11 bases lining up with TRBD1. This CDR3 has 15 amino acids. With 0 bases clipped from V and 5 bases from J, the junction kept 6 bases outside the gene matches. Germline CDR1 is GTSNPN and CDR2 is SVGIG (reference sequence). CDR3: CAWSVPPGQGDEQYF. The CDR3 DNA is TGTGCCTGGAGTGTACCACCGGGACAGGGGGACGAGCAGTACTTC.

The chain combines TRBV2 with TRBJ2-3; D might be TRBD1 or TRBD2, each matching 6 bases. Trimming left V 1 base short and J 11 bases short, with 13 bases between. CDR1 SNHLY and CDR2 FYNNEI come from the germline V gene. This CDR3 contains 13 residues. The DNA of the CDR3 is TGTGCCAGCAGTGAAGAAGGGGGGAACGTGCAGTATTTT. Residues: CASSEEGGNVQYF.

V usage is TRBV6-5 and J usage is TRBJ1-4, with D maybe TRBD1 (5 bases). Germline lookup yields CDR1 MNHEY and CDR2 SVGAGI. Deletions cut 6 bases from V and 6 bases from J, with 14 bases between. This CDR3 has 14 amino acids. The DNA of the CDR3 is TGTGCCAGCAGCGAGTCCGGAGGGGATGAAAAACTGTTTTTT. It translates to CASSESGGDEKLFF.

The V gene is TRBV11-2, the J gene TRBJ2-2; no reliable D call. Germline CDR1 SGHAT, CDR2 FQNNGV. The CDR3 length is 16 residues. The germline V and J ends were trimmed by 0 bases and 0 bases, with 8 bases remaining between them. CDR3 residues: CASSLEGRSNTGELFF. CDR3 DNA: TGTGCCAGCAGCTTAGAGGGCAGATCGAACACCGGGGAGCTGTTTTTT.

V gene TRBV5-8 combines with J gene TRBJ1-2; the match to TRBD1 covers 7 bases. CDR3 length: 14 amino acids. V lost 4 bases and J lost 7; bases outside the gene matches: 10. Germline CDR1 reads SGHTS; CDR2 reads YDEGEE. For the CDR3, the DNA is TGTGCCAGCAGCCTGATCAGGGGGGGAGGTGGCTACACCTTC. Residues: CASSLIRGGGGYTF.

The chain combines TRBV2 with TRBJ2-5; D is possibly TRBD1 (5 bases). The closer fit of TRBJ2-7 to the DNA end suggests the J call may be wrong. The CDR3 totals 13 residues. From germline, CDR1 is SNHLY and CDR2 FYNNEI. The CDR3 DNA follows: TGTGCCAGCAGTGCGGACACAGTCTACGAGCAGTACTTC. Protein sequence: CASSADTVYEQYF.